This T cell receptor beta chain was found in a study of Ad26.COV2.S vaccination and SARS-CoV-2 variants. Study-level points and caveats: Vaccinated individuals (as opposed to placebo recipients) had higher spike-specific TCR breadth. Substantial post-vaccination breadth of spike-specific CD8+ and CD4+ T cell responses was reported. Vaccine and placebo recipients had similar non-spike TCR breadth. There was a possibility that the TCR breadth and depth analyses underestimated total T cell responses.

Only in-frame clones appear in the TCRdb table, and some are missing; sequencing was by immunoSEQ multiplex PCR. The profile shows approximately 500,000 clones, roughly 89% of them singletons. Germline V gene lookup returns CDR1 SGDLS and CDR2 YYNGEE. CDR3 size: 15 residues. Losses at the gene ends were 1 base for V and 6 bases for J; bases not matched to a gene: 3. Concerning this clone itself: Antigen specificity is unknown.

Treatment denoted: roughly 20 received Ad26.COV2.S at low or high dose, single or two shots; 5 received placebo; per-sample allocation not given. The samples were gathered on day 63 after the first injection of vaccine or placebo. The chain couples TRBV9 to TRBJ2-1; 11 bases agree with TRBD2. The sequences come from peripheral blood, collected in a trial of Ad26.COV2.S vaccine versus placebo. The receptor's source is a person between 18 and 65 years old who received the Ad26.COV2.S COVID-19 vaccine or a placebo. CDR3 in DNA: TGTGCCAGCAGCGTACTGGGACTAGCGGTCAATGAGCAGTTCTTC. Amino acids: CASSVLGLAVNEQFF.